This entry lists 29 T cell receptor beta chains sequenced from one sample in a study of blood T cell repertoires in COVID-19. Assay: immunoSEQ multiplex PCR; the TCRdb copy retains only in-frame clones and omits some. Among 280,000 or so clones listed, 85% were seen once. The sample consisted of peripheral blood. Source of these receptors: a human donor in a cohort sampled during active COVID-19.

The chain couples TRBV4-1 to TRBJ2-5, with a possible D match to TRBD2 (6 bases). In germline, CDR1 is MGHRA, CDR2 YSYEKL. This CDR3 has 15 residues. The V gene lost 3 bases and the J gene lost 1 base, with 12 bases spanning the gap. CDR3 DNA: TGCGCCAGCAGCCAGCTGCTCGGGGGCCAAGAGACCCAGTACTTC. It encodes CASSQLLGGQETQYF.

V is TRBV5-8 and J is TRBJ1-2; 8 positions agree with TRBD1. V lost 4 bases to trimming and J lost 3 bases; unmatched junction nucleotides: 17. CDR1 and CDR2 from the germline V gene are SGHTS and YDEGEE. This CDR3 comprises 18 residues. CDR3 DNA: TGTGCCAGCAGCCGAACCGTCGACAGGGGTCGGACGGACTATGGCTACACCTTC. This codes for CASSRTVDRGRTDYGYTF.

This chain joins TRBV24-1 and TRBJ2-5; D is unresolved. The V gene's germline CDR1 is KGHDR and CDR2 SFDVKD. CDR3 length: 11 residues. Deletions cut 3 bases from V and 14 bases from J, with 12 bases between. The CDR3 DNA sequence: TGTGCCACCAGTGATCCTCCTCTGACTTACTTC. Translating gives CATSDPPLTYF.

The chain is built from TRBV9 and TRBJ2-5; 7 positions agree with TRBD1. The CDR3 covers 14 residues. The V and J ends lost 2 bases and 1 base, in that order; junction bases with no gene match: 2. The germline V gene has CDR1 SGDLS and CDR2 YYNGEE. The CDR3 loop is CASSVTGSQETQYF. The CDR3 DNA follows: TGTGCCAGCAGCGTGACAGGGTCCCAAGAGACCCAGTACTTC.

The chain recombines TRBV28 with TRBJ1-3, with no clear D. The germline gives CDR1 MDHEN, CDR2 SYDVKM. The CDR3 has 16 residues. Between the trimmed V and J ends, which lost 6 bases and 0 bases, there was a span of 15 bases. CDR3 sequence (DNA): TGTGCCAGCAGGACCTTTGACACTTACTCTGGAAACACCATATATTTT. Protein: CASRTFDTYSGNTIYF.

A few counts support this clone. The chain joins TRBV25-1 to TRBJ1-5; unclear D gene. The V end was cut by 4 bases, the J end by 2 bases, with 18 bases between. The germline CDR1 and CDR2 sequences are MGHDK and SYGVNS. CDR3 length: 17 amino acids. CDR3 nucleotides: TGTGCCAGCAGTGTCCCGTACGGGAAACCAGGCAATCAGCCCCAGCATTTT. Its protein product is CASSVPYGKPGNQPQHF. The whole variable domain, remainder taken from reference TRBV25-1 and TRBJ1-5, is EADIYQTPRYLVIGTGKKITLECSQTMGHDKMYWYQQDPGMELHLIHYSYGVNSTEKGDLSSESTVSRIRTEHFPLTLESARPSHTSQYLCASSVPYGKPGNQPQHFGDGTRLSIL.

V and J are TRBV6-5 and TRBJ1-1; a weak D match, TRBD1 (5 bases). Trimming took 0 bases from V and 11 from J, leaving 16 bases between them. CDR1 and CDR2 from the germline V gene are MNHEY and SVGAGI. This CDR3 has 14 amino acids. The DNA of the CDR3 is TGTGCCAGCAGTTACTCTTTTGGGGGAGGTGGGGCTTTCTTT. It codes for CASSYSFGGGGAFF.

The chain has TRBV30 and TRBJ2-4, with 7 bases that match TRBD1. The ends lost 3 bases at V and 7 bases at J; junction bases unmatched: 6. Germline V gene lookup returns CDR1 GTSNPN and CDR2 SVGIG (reference sequence). This CDR3 has 13 residues. The CDR3 loop is CAWSPTGRNIQYF. The DNA of the CDR3 is TGTGCCTGGAGCCCGACAGGGCGGAACATTCAGTACTTC.

On this clone itself: This specimen includes other DNA sequences encoding the same CDR3. The CDR3 here is CASRTGAGNTIYF. CDR3 bases: TGTGCCAGCAGGACAGGGGCTGGAAACACCATATATTTT. The chain uses TRBV7-9 and TRBJ1-3; 8 bases line up with TRBD1. Germline V CDR1 and CDR2: SEHNR, FQNEAQ (reference sequence). This CDR3 has 13 amino acids. The J segment lost 2 bases and the V segment lost 6 bases, leaving 0 bases of the junction unmatched.

This CDR3 reads CASSRTGVTYEQYF. In DNA form, the CDR3 reads TGTGCCAGCAGCCGGACAGGGGTAACCTACGAGCAGTACTTC. The V gene is TRBV7-8, the J gene TRBJ2-7, with TRBD1 matching 9 bases. Germline V gene data show CDR1 as SGHVS and CDR2 as FQNEAQ. The length of the CDR3 is 14 residues. V dropped 5 bases and J dropped 2; count of bases not matched to a gene: 4.

This sequence joins TRBV6-5 and TRBJ2-1; 8 bases map to TRBD1. With V trimmed by 6 bases and J by 4 bases, 8 bases remained unmatched. There are 15 residues in the CDR3. CDR1 and CDR2 (germline): MNHEY, SVGAGI. The CDR3 is CASRQDRGFYNEQFF. CDR3 sequence (DNA): TGTGCCAGCAGACAAGACAGGGGATTTTACAATGAGCAGTTCTTC.

The rearrangement uses TRBV30 and TRBJ1-1; D perhaps matches TRBD1 (5 bases). The CDR3 consists of 12 residues. V lost 3 bases to trimming and J lost 5 bases, with 10 bases between them. Germline assignment: CDR1 GTSNPN and CDR2 SVGIG (reference sequence). CDR3 sequence reads: CAWRYRTTEAFF. As DNA, the CDR3 is TGTGCCTGGAGGTACAGGACGACTGAAGCTTTCTTT.

The chain couples TRBV28 to TRBJ2-7; 8 nucleotides align to TRBD1. The CDR3 is made up of 16 amino acids. J lost 3 bases, V lost 3 bases, and 10 bases had no gene match. The germline CDR1 and CDR2 sequences are MDHEN and SYDVKM. CDR3: CASSLLLGQAVYEQYF. DNA for the CDR3: TGTGCCAGCAGTTTGCTTTTGGGACAGGCCGTCTACGAGCAGTACTTC.

V usage is TRBV3-1 (or the pseudogene TRBV3-2) and J usage is TRBJ2-5; TRBD2 matches 12 bases. The ends lost 7 bases at V and 1 base at J; junction bases unmatched: 13. The CDR3 is made up of 18 amino acids. Germline lookup yields CDR1 LGHDT and CDR2 YNNKEL (reference sequence). CDR3 nucleotides: TGTGCCAGCAAAAGGGTACTACTAGCGGGAGGCGGCCAAGAGACCCAGTACTTC. This encodes CASKRVLLAGGGQETQYF.

The J gene is TRBJ2-6, the V gene TRBV19; TRBD2 is a possible D gene (5 bases). V was trimmed by 1 base and J by 1 base, leaving 5 bases between them. Germline V gene sequence: CDR1 LNHDA, CDR2 SQIVND (reference sequence). This CDR3 is 15 amino acids long. For the CDR3, the DNA is TGTGCCAGTAGTATAGGCGGGTCTGGGGCCAACGTCCTGACTTTC. This sequence encodes CASSIGGSGANVLTF.

The chain employs TRBV6-2 or TRBV6-3 and TRBJ2-3; possible D gene TRBD2, 6 bases. V dropped 3 bases and J dropped 6 bases, with 13 bases sitting between them. This CDR3 has 14 amino acids. From germline, CDR1 is MNHEY and CDR2 SVGEGT. CDR3 sequence: CASSYGGASDTQYF. CDR3 sequence (DNA): TGTGCCAGCAGTTATGGAGGGGCCTCGGATACGCAGTATTTT.

The chain is built from TRBV6-4 and TRBJ2-3, with a weak D call TRBD2 (6 bases). CDR3 length equals 16 residues. Deletions cut 10 bases from V and 1 base from J, with 21 bases between. The germline V gene encodes CDR1 MRHNA and CDR2 SNTAGT. CDR3 amino acids: CANPSALSGCTDTQYF. DNA for the CDR3: TGTGCCAACCCGAGCGCTCTTAGCGGTTGCACAGATACGCAGTATTTT.

J is TRBJ1-3 and V is TRBV5-1; D unclear. CDR3 size: 13 residues. V lost 6 bases, J lost 8 bases, and 15 bases lay in between. Germline V CDR1 and CDR2: SGHRS, YFSETQ. CDR3 DNA: TGCGCCAGCACAGCCATACCCGGGGACACCATATATTTT. Translated: CASTAIPGDTIYF.

V gene TRBV28 combines with J gene TRBJ2-1, with TRBD1 matching over 9 bases. Unmatched junction bases numbered 6, after V lost 6 bases and J lost 3 bases. Germline V gene data show CDR1 as MDHEN and CDR2 as SYDVKM. This CDR3 has 15 residues. CDR3 loop: CASRWGQGNYNEQFF. In DNA, the CDR3 is TGTGCCAGCAGGTGGGGACAGGGAAACTACAATGAGCAGTTCTTC.

The chain joins TRBV25-1 to TRBJ2-3, with TRBD2 as a possible D gene (5 bases). V lost 7 bases and J 9 bases, leaving 17 bases between the germline ends. Germline values: CDR1 MGHDK, CDR2 SYGVNS. The CDR3 covers 13 residues. As DNA, the CDR3 is TGTGCCAGCATCGGGATTCGAGGCGGCACGCAGTATTTT. It is translated as CASIGIRGGTQYF.

The chain employs TRBV5-5 and TRBJ2-3; 7 bases map to TRBD2. This CDR3 is built from 15 residues. Losses at the gene ends were 2 bases for V and 5 bases for J; bases not matched to a gene: 8. Per germline, CDR1 SGHKS and CDR2 YYEKEE (reference sequence). The CDR3 is CASSLIGGRVDTQYF. The CDR3 DNA reads as TGTGCCAGCAGCTTAATCGGCGGGAGAGTAGATACGCAGTATTTT.

The chain combines TRBV18 with TRBJ2-1; TRBD2 agrees at 12 bases. Germline loops: CDR1 KGHSH, CDR2 LQKENI. Germline trimming cut 0 bases from V and 8 bases from J; bases unmatched to any gene: 5. CDR3 length: 16 residues. The CDR3 nucleotides are TGTGCCAGCTCACCACCGAGACTAGCGGGAGATCATGAGCAGTTCTTC. This encodes CASSPPRLAGDHEQFF.

The J gene is TRBJ1-1, the V gene TRBV15; no reliable D call. The CDR3 runs 13 residues. Trimming cost V 7 bases and J 1 base, with 10 bases left between them. Germline assignment: CDR1 LNHNV and CDR2 YYDKDF (reference sequence). CDR3 sequence: CATKINKNTEAFF. CDR3 sequence (DNA): TGTGCCACCAAGATCAACAAGAACACTGAAGCTTTCTTT. The whole variable domain, filled in from reference TRBV15 and TRBJ1-1, reads DAMVIQNPRYQVTQFGKPVTLSCSQTLNHNVMYWYQQKSSQAPKLLFHYYDKDFNNEADTPDNFQSRRPNTSFCFLDIRSPGLGDTAMYLCATKINKNTEAFFGQGTRLTVV.

This chain joins TRBV28 and TRBJ1-2; tentative D call: TRBD1 (5 bases). There are 15 residues in the CDR3. Germline CDR1 reads MDHEN; CDR2 reads SYDVKM. Trimming removed 7 bases at V and 0 bases at J, with 15 bases between. CDR3 loop: CASNRHEVANYGYTF. The CDR3 bases are TGTGCCAGCAACAGGCACGAGGTGGCTAACTATGGCTACACCTTC.

The chain is built from TRBV5-1 and TRBJ2-3; 7 bases line up with TRBD2. This CDR3 has 16 amino acids. Trimming removed 0 bases from V and 2 bases from J; junction bases left unmatched: 6. Germline V CDR1 and CDR2: SGHRS, YFSETQ. The CDR3 nucleotides are TGCGCCAGCAGCTTGGCACGGGGAGGGAACACAGATACGCAGTATTTT. It is translated as CASSLARGGNTDTQYF.

This chain joins TRBV3-1 (or the pseudogene TRBV3-2) and TRBJ2-3, with D possibly matching TRBD1 (6 bases). The CDR3 sequence is 15 residues long. Trimming shortened V by 2 bases and J by 5 bases, and 14 bases separated the two germline ends. Per the germline V gene, CDR1 is LGHDT and CDR2 is YNNKEL (reference sequence). The CDR3 nucleotides are TGTGCCAGCAGCCAATTTGGGGGCCTAGGAGATACGCAGTATTTT. Its translation: CASSQFGGLGDTQYF.

V is TRBV28 and J is TRBJ1-4; D might be TRBD1 (6 bases). Between the trimmed V and J ends, which lost 7 bases and 3 bases, there was a span of 12 bases. Germline values: CDR1 MDHEN, CDR2 SYDVKM. There are 14 residues in the CDR3. CDR3 in amino acids: CASIQGLANEKLFF. CDR3 nucleotides: TGTGCCAGCATCCAGGGGCTAGCTAATGAAAAACTGTTTTTT.

A single count supports this clone. The chain recombines TRBV7-7 with TRBJ2-5; no firm D call. V lost 5 bases and J lost 5, with 18 bases in between. The V gene's germline CDR1 is SSHAT and CDR2 FNYEAQ (reference sequence). This CDR3 has 15 residues. DNA for the CDR3: TGTGCCAGCAGCGCCCTTCCCAATCAGGCGGAGACCCAGTACTTC. Translating it yields CASSALPNQAETQYF.

The V call is TRBV19, the J call TRBJ2-7, with 9 bases that match TRBD1. Germline V gene lookup returns CDR1 LNHDA and CDR2 SQIVND (reference sequence). The CDR3 has 15 residues. The V and J ends lost 9 bases and 0 bases, in that order; junction bases with no gene match: 9. The CDR3 region has the DNA TGTGCCAGCCGCGGACAGGGGACGGGCTCCTACGAGCAGTACTTC. Translating it yields CASRGQGTGSYEQYF.